These 6 T cell receptor beta chains were sequenced from one sample in a study of PD-1 blockade in classical Hodgkin lymphoma. There was relapse after autologous stem cell transplantation in every patient, and there was variation in brentuximab vedotin exposure. Data came from immunoSEQ multiplex PCR; TCRdb stores just in-frame clones and leaves some out. Here the sample spans tens of thousands of clones, 70% to 90% being singletons. Here the sequenced sample was peripheral blood mononuclear cells (PBMCs), taken before the second cycle of nivolumab. These TCRs come from a human donor with classical Hodgkin lymphoma.

This clone came up once. Here the CDR3 DNA reads TGTGCCGGAGACCTAAACAATGAGCAGTTCTTC. This encodes CAGDLNNEQFF. The gene calls are TRBV7-9 and TRBJ2-1; D gene uncertain. Trimming took off 11 bases at V and 5 bases at J, with 10 bases between the two ends. In germline, CDR1 is SEHNR, CDR2 FQNEAQ (reference sequence). This CDR3 comprises 11 residues.

V usage is TRBV7-9 and J usage is TRBJ2-7; the D is unclear. Per germline, CDR1 SEHNR and CDR2 FQNEAQ (reference sequence). CDR3 size: 11 residues. Trimming took off 5 bases at V and 5 bases at J, with 7 bases between the two ends. Here the CDR3 reads CASSLLNEQYF. Here the CDR3 DNA reads TGTGCCAGCAGCCTACTGAACGAGCAGTACTTC.

The chain is built from TRBV19 and TRBJ1-1; no clear D. The CDR3 totals 12 residues. V was shortened by 5 bases and J by 4 bases, with 8 bases between the two germline ends. Germline values: CDR1 LNHDA, CDR2 SQIVND (reference sequence). The CDR3 spells CASSLRPTEAFF. The DNA of the CDR3 is TGTGCCAGTAGTCTTCGGCCCACTGAAGCTTTCTTT.

This chain links TRBV2 with TRBJ2-7; either TRBD1 or TRBD2 may supply D (7 bases each). Trimming shortened V by 5 bases and J by 3 bases, and 14 bases separated the two germline ends. The CDR3 is 14 amino acids. Per the germline V gene, CDR1 is SNHLY and CDR2 is FYNNEI. Here the CDR3 reads CASSPGGAIYEQYF. DNA of the CDR3: TGTGCCAGCAGTCCAGGGGGGGCGATCTACGAGCAGTACTTC.

The chain has TRBV19 and TRBJ1-2, with TRBD1 identical over 9 bases. This CDR3 is 14 amino acids long. CDR1 is LNHDA, CDR2 SQIVND, per germline (reference sequence). The junction had 9 bases not matched to a gene; V was cut back by 7 bases and J by 6 bases. In nucleotides, the CDR3 is TGTGCCAGTATACCCGGGACAGGGACCAATGGCTACACCTTC. This encodes CASIPGTGTNGYTF.

The gene calls are TRBV5-1 and TRBJ2-2, with a tentative D call TRBD1 (5 bases). CDR1 and CDR2 from the germline V gene are SGHRS and YFSETQ. The V end lost 1 base, the J end lost 6 bases, and 16 bases lay between the germline ends. This CDR3 is 16 amino acids long. CDR3 residues: CASSLMSSEGAGELFF. CDR3 DNA sequence: TGCGCCAGCAGCTTGATGTCGAGCGAAGGGGCCGGGGAGCTGTTTTTT.